What follows are 2 T cell receptor beta chains derived from one specimen sequenced in a study of blood T cell repertoires in COVID-19. Clones were read by immunoSEQ multiplex PCR, and TCRdb kept only the in-frame ones, dropping some. The table lists tens of thousands of clones, 86% of them singletons. Material for sequencing was peripheral blood. The receptors stem from a man aged 50 to 59 with active or convalescent COVID-19.

The chain carries TRBV5-4 and TRBJ1-1; no firm D call. The CDR3 loop spans 16 amino acids. Germline V CDR1 and CDR2: SGHNT, YYREEE (reference sequence). Trimming left V 4 bases short and J 0 bases short, with 16 bases between. CDR3 in DNA: TGTGCCAGCAGCCGAGATTTCCAGGCGATGAACACTGAAGCTTTCTTT. It codes for CASSRDFQAMNTEAFF.

This sequence joins TRBV6-2 or TRBV6-3 and TRBJ1-1; D is uncertain. V lost 2 bases and J lost 3, with 10 bases in between. The CDR3 extends over 14 amino acids. The germline CDR1 and CDR2 sequences are MNHEY and SVGEGT. This CDR3 reads CASSYGGSYTEAFF. For the CDR3, the DNA is TGTGCCAGCAGTTACGGAGGGTCGTACACTGAAGCTTTCTTT.